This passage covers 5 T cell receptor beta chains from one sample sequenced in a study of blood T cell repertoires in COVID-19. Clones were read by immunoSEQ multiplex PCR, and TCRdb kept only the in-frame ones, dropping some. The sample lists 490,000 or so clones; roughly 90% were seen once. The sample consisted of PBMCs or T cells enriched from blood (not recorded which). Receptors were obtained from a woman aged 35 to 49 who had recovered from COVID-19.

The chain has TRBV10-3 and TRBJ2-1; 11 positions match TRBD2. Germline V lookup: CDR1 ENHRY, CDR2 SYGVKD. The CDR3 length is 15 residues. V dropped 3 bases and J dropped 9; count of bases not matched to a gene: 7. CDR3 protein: CAISELAGGSGEQFF. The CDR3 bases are TGTGCCATCAGTGAATTAGCGGGAGGGTCGGGTGAGCAGTTCTTC.

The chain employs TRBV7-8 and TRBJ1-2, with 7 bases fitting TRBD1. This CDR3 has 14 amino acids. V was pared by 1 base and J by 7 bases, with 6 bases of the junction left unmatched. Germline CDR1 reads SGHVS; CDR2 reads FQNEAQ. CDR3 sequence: CASSLERGLTGYTF. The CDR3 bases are TGTGCCAGCAGCTTAGAAAGGGGGCTGACTGGCTACACCTTC.

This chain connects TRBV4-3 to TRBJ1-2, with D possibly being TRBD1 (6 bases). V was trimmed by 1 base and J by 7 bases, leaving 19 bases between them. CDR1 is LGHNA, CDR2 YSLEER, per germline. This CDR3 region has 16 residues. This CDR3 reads CASSQAGGRGRGGYTF. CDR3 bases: TGCGCCAGCAGCCAAGCGGGGGGCAGGGGAAGGGGTGGCTACACCTTC.

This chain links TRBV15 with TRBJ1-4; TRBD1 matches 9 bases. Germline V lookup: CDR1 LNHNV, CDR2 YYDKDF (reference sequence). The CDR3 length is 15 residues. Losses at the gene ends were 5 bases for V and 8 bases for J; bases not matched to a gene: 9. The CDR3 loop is CATSSQGAQREKLFF. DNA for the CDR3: TGTGCCACCAGCTCACAGGGGGCGCAGCGGGAAAAACTGTTTTTT.

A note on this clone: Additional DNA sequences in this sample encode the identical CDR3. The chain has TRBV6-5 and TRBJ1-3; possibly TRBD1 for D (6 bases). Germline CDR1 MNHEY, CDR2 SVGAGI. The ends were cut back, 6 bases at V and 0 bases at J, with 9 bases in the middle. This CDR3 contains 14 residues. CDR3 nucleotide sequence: TGTGCCAGCAGACAGGGTTACTCTGGAAACACCATATATTTT. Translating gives CASRQGYSGNTIYF.